The clone carrying this T cell receptor (beta chain) was picked up a small number of times. Its specificity is not known. Germline V gene sequence: CDR1 SSHAT, CDR2 FNYEAQ (reference sequence). This CDR3 has 18 amino acids. V lost 1 base, J lost 2 bases, and 20 bases lay in between. This entry is derived from a study of blood T cells in healthy people across ages. A second PCR of about 6 to 12 cycles used a sample-barcoded 5' primer and a J-beta primer mix. TCRdb itself ran the 5' RACE reads through MiXCR, one entry per CDR3 protein. The table includes over a million distinct CDR3 sequences, less than 50% detected once. Study-level findings and limits: A strong correlation was seen between TCR beta diversity and naive T cell percentage. Lack of knowledge of donor CMV status possibly confounded expanded clonotype changes.

Donors ranged from about 6 to 95 years old and were healthy Caucasians in Russia. The J gene is TRBJ2-5, the V gene TRBV7-7; unclear D gene. The sample comprised blood. The receptor comes from an older woman in good health. Here the CDR3 reads CASSLVGQIGATQETQYF. As DNA, the CDR3 is TGTGCCAGCAGCTTAGTTGGTCAAATAGGCGCTACTCAAGAGACCCAGTACTTC.